These 4 T cell receptor beta chains were all obtained from the same sample, sequenced in a study of blood T cell repertoires in COVID-19. Sequencing was performed with immunoSEQ multiplex PCR; in TCRdb, only in-frame clones are kept and a portion is missing. The table has a few hundred thousand clones, more than 70% seen once. The sample comprised peripheral blood. These receptors came from a man at least 80 years old with acute or convalescent COVID-19.

The chain carries TRBV7-9 and TRBJ2-2; D remains unclear. This CDR3 region has 11 residues. The germline V and J ends were trimmed by 6 bases and 6 bases, with 5 bases remaining between them. Looked up from germline, CDR1 is SEHNR and CDR2 is FQNEAQ (reference sequence). The CDR3 nucleotides are TGTGCCAGCAGTCAGGCCGGGGAGCTGTTTTTT. This translates into CASSQAGELFF.

The chain employs TRBV29-1 and TRBJ2-3, with D maybe TRBD2 (5 bases). Per germline, CDR1 SQVTM and CDR2 ANQGSEA. This CDR3 region has 13 residues. V lost 4 bases, J lost 0 bases, and 8 bases lay in between. The DNA for the CDR3 is TGCAGCGTTGCAACTAGAAGCACAGATACGCAGTATTTT. This translates into CSVATRSTDTQYF.

The CDR3: CASSDDTTEAFF. The CDR3 DNA follows: TGCGCCAGCAGCGACGACACCACTGAAGCTTTCTTT. V usage is TRBV5-1 and J usage is TRBJ1-1; unclear D gene. CDR1 and CDR2 (germline): SGHRS, YFSETQ. The V end was cut by 4 bases, the J end by 4 bases, with 8 bases between. The length of the CDR3 is 12 residues. The full variable domain, its missing parts supplied by reference TRBV5-1 and TRBJ1-1, is KAGVTQTPRYLIKTRGQQVTLSCSPISGHRSVSWYQQTPGQGLQFLFEYFSETQRNKGNFPGRFSGRQFSNSRSEMNVSTLELGDSALYLCASSDDTTEAFFGQGTRLTVV.

The chain's CDR3 is CASSPRGLNNEQFF. Here the CDR3 DNA reads TGTGCCAGCAGCCCCAGGGGGCTCAACAATGAGCAGTTCTTC. The chain uses TRBV6-5 and TRBJ2-1; 8 positions match TRBD1. This CDR3 is 14 amino acids long. Germline V CDR1 and CDR2: MNHEY, SVGAGI. Trimming at V came to 6 bases and at J to 5 bases, leaving 6 bases not matched to a gene.